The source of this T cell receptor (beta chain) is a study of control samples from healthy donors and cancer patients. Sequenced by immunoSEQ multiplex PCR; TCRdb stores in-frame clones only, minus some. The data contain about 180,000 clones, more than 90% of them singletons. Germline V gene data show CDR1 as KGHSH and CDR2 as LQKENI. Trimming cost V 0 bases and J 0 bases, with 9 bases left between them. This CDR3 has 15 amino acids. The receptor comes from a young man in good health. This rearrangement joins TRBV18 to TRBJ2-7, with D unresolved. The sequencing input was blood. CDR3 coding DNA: TGTGCCAGCTCACCACCGTCGGAGAGCTCCTACGAGCAGTACTTC. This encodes CASSPPSESSYEQYF.